The rows below give T cell receptor beta chains drawn from one sample of a study of control samples from healthy donors and cancer patients. Data came from immunoSEQ multiplex PCR; TCRdb stores just in-frame clones and leaves some out. Here the sample spans some 250,000 clones, roughly 87% being singletons. Specimen: PBMCs. These receptors were collected from a woman aged 60-70 years with lung cancer. CDR3s leave out the opening cysteine and the closing phenylalanine or tryptophan.

V gene: TRBV18; J gene: TRBJ1-6; CDR3 protein: ASSPLTADNSPLH
V gene: TRBV2; J gene: TRBJ2-3; CDR3 protein: ASSRSGGSSDTQY
V gene: TRBV20-1; J gene: TRBJ1-2; CDR3 protein: SASVGYGYT
V gene: TRBV5-4; J gene: TRBJ2-1; CDR3 protein: ASSSGTSGHNEQF
V gene: TRBV25-1; J gene: TRBJ1-3; CDR3 protein: ASSDDRAGGNTIY
V gene: TRBV19; J gene: TRBJ2-5; CDR3 protein: ASRGGGPEETQY
V gene: TRBV24-1; J gene: TRBJ1-6; CDR3 protein: APRDLRGQYSYNSPLH
V gene: TRBV6-5; J gene: TRBJ2-2; CDR3 protein: ASVGPGNTGELF
V gene: TRBV24-1; J gene: TRBJ1-2; CDR3 protein: ATSDPAGGSNYGYT
V gene: TRBV27; J gene: TRBJ1-1; CDR3 protein: ASSLKGNTEAF
V gene: TRBV6-5; J gene: TRBJ1-2; CDR3 protein: ASSNDRLGGYT
V gene: TRBV5-1; J gene: TRBJ1-4; CDR3 protein: ASSSSLQLANEKLF
V gene: TRBV5-5; J gene: TRBJ2-2; CDR3 protein: ASSFPLTGELF
V gene: TRBV5-1; J gene: TRBJ1-5; CDR3 protein: ASSLDGLRGNQPQH
V gene: TRBV10-3; J gene: TRBJ1-3; CDR3 protein: AIRPQVNSGNTIY
V gene: TRBV27; J gene: TRBJ2-7; CDR3 protein: ASSPNPPWVQY
V gene: TRBV27; J gene: TRBJ2-7; CDR3 protein: ASSYGGEQY
V gene: TRBV5-6; J gene: TRBJ2-3; CDR3 protein: ASKARREEHSTDTQY
V gene: TRBV9; J gene: TRBJ1-3; CDR3 protein: ASSAGGVGGNTIY
V gene: TRBV7-3; J gene: TRBJ1-2; CDR3 protein: ASSLEGGYGYT
V gene: TRBV7-7; J gene: TRBJ2-1; CDR3 protein: ASSQRLAGGPNEQF
V gene: TRBV5-1; J gene: TRBJ1-4; CDR3 protein: ASSLQPGQDNEKLF
V gene: TRBV6-5; J gene: TRBJ2-1; CDR3 protein: ASSYSGSSSYNEQF
V gene: TRBV19; J gene: TRBJ1-1; CDR3 protein: ASSRGGRAMNTEAF
V gene: TRBV5-1; J gene: TRBJ2-2; CDR3 protein: ASSLRRGSNTGELF
V gene: TRBV5-6; J gene: TRBJ1-2; CDR3 protein: ASSEGEVSYGYT
V gene: TRBV10-3; J gene: TRBJ2-1; CDR3 protein: AISESNEQF
V gene: TRBV20-1; J gene: TRBJ2-7; CDR3 protein: SGAFSYEQY
V gene: TRBV4-2; J gene: TRBJ1-2; CDR3 protein: ASSQDALTGEGYGYT
V gene: TRBV28; J gene: TRBJ2-7; CDR3 protein: ASRPRGLYEQY
V gene: TRBV5-5; J gene: TRBJ1-6; CDR3 protein: ASSPGGQGRGSPLH
V gene: TRBV2; J gene: TRBJ1-2; CDR3 protein: ASNANYGYT
V gene: TRBV2; J gene: TRBJ2-3; CDR3 protein: ASRNPHGIDTQY
V gene: TRBV6-2/TRBV6-3; J gene: TRBJ2-3; CDR3 protein: ASSLLLGDTQY
V gene: TRBV5-1; J gene: TRBJ2-7; CDR3 protein: ASSPGGAGVAYEQY
V gene: TRBV10-1; J gene: TRBJ1-1; CDR3 protein: ASSQSNTEAF
V gene: TRBV7-9; J gene: TRBJ2-2; CDR3 protein: ASSPPTGELF
V gene: TRBV7-9; J gene: TRBJ2-4; CDR3 protein: ASGGLAKNIQY
V gene: TRBV5-5; J gene: TRBJ2-5; CDR3 protein: ASSPSTGKETQY
V gene: TRBV7-3; J gene: TRBJ2-2; CDR3 protein: ASSLTPSGNTGELF
V gene: TRBV11-2; J gene: TRBJ2-5; CDR3 protein: ASSLGVQETQY
V gene: TRBV5-1; J gene: TRBJ2-5; CDR3 protein: ASSWGQGRGETQY
V gene: TRBV30; J gene: TRBJ1-4; CDR3 protein: AWSVRWGRQGSEKLF
V gene: TRBV7-8; J gene: TRBJ2-5; CDR3 protein: ASSTSGGFIETQY
V gene: TRBV2; J gene: TRBJ1-3; CDR3 protein: ASSTGTGENTIY
V gene: TRBV18; J gene: TRBJ1-6; CDR3 protein: ASSSQGAGNSPLH
V gene: TRBV28; J gene: TRBJ2-1; CDR3 protein: ASRQGGLAGGEQF
V gene: TRBV2; J gene: TRBJ2-7; CDR3 protein: ASSDPREDEQY
V gene: TRBV7-6; J gene: TRBJ1-1; CDR3 protein: ASSLGDKKEAF
V gene: TRBV12-3/TRBV12-4; J gene: TRBJ2-7; CDR3 protein: ASSLSLSYEQY
V gene: TRBV5-4; J gene: TRBJ1-2; CDR3 protein: ASSYTGQGKGYT
V gene: TRBV30; J gene: TRBJ2-3; CDR3 protein: AWSVIPDTQY
V gene: TRBV7-3; J gene: TRBJ2-2; CDR3 protein: ASSLSLGGTNTGELF
V gene: TRBV18; J gene: TRBJ1-3; CDR3 protein: ASSLDRPRSSGNTIY
V gene: TRBV4-1; J gene: TRBJ1-5; CDR3 protein: ASSQVTSNQPQH
V gene: TRBV6-4; J gene: TRBJ2-3; CDR3 protein: ASSDGQGYTDTQY
V gene: TRBV6-4; J gene: TRBJ1-5; CDR3 protein: ASSGQGAFQPQH
V gene: TRBV6-2/TRBV6-3; J gene: TRBJ1-4; CDR3 protein: ASSYGGEKLF
V gene: TRBV7-7; J gene: TRBJ2-2; CDR3 protein: ASSSGPSGGELF
V gene: TRBV7-3; J gene: TRBJ2-7; CDR3 protein: ASSLGPSPYEQY